The clone carrying this T cell receptor beta chain was observed a single time. The antigen remains undetermined. 60 Vbeta and 13 Jbeta primers were used in PCR. Sequenced by immunoSEQ multiplex PCR; TCRdb stores in-frame clones only, minus some. The sample lists 220,000 or so clones, approximately 85% occurring once. This entry is derived from a study of cytomegalovirus exposure and HLA in healthy donors. Findings and limits, study-wide: The study put under 200 TCR beta chains on its list as cytomegalovirus-associated.

This CDR3 has 17 amino acids. The V gene is TRBV21-1, the J gene TRBJ1-4. TRBV21-1 is shown as a pseudogene. The sequenced sample was PBMCs. The receptor was isolated from a woman between 40 and 55 years old in good health and CMV-seronegative. The CDR3 spells CARNLGGAEGPNEKLFF. As DNA, the CDR3 is TGTGCCAGGAACCTGGGGGGGGCGGAAGGACCTAATGAAAAACTGTTTTTT.